A single sample is the source of the 4 T cell receptor beta chains below, sequenced in a study of cytomegalovirus exposure and HLA in healthy donors. TCRdb's copy holds only in-frame clones and misses some; the assay was immunoSEQ multiplex PCR. This table has 100,000 to 150,000 clones, roughly 90% appearing once. Sequencing input: PBMCs. These receptors were collected from a man under 40 in good health and CMV-seronegative.

This sequence joins TRBV19 and TRBJ2-3; D is undetermined. Trimming left V 4 bases short and J 6 bases short, with 8 bases between. The CDR3 is made up of 12 amino acids. Germline CDR1 reads LNHDA; CDR2 reads SQIVND (reference sequence). CDR3 sequence: CASSTTSDTQYF. The CDR3 region has the DNA TGTGCCAGTAGTACAACTTCCGATACGCAGTATTTT.

The chain carries TRBV19 and TRBJ1-3; D unclear. Trimming removed 3 bases at V and 0 bases at J, with 12 bases between. Looked up from germline, CDR1 is LNHDA and CDR2 is SQIVND (reference sequence). The CDR3 extends over 16 amino acids. CDR3 coding DNA: TGTGCCAGTAGTATGAAGACACCCGACTCTGGAAACACCATATATTTT. This translates into CASSMKTPDSGNTIYF.

This chain uses TRBV7-9 with TRBJ2-7; no clear D. V gave up 4 bases and J gave up 6 bases, with 10 bases separating them. Germline assignment: CDR1 SEHNR and CDR2 FQNEAQ (reference sequence). The CDR3 is made up of 12 amino acids. The CDR3 region has the DNA TGTGCCAGCAGCTCGTTAGAAGCCGAGCAGTACTTC. It specifies CASSSLEAEQYF. The whole variable domain, filled in from reference TRBV7-9 and TRBJ2-7, reads DTGVSQNPRHKITKRGQNVTFRCDPISEHNRLYWYRQTLGQGPEFLTYFQNEAQLEKSRLLSDRFSAERPKGSFSTLEIQRTEQGDSAMYLCASSSLEAEQYFGPGTRLTVT.

V gene TRBV10-3 combines with J gene TRBJ2-3; TRBD2 agrees at 12 bases. The V and J ends lost 10 bases and 0 bases, in that order; junction bases with no gene match: 8. The CDR3 has 16 amino acids. Germline V gene data show CDR1 as ENHRY and CDR2 as SYGVKD. Written as DNA, the CDR3 is TGTGCCACCGCGTGGACTAGCGGGGTTAGCACAGATACGCAGTATTTT. Translated, it gives CATAWTSGVSTDTQYF.